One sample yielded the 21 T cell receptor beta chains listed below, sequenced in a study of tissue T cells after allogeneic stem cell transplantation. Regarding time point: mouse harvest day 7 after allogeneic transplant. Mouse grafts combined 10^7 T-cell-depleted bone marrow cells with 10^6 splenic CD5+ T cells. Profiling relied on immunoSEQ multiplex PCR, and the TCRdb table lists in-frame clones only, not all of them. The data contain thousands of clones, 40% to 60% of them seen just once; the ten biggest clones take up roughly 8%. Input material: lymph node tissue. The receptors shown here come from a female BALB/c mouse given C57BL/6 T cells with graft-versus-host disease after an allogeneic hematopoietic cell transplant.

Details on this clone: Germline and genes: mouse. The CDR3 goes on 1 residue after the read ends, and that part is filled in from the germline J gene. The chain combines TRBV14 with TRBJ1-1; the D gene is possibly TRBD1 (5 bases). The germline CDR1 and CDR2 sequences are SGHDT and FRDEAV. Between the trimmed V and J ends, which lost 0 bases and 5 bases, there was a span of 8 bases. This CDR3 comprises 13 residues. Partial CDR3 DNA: TGTGCCAGCAGTTTCTATGCAGGGACAGAAGTCTTC. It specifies CASSFYAGTEVF. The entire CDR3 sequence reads CASSFYAGTEVFF.

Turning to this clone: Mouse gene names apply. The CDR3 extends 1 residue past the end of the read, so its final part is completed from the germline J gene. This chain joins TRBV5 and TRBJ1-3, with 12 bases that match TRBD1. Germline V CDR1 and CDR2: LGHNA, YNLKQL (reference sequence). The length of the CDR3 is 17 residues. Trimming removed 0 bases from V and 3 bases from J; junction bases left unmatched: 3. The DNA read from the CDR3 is TGTGCCAGCAGCCAAGATGGGGACAGGGGGCTTGGAAATACGCTCTAT. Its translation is CASSQDGDRGLGNTLY. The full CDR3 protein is CASSQDGDRGLGNTLYF.

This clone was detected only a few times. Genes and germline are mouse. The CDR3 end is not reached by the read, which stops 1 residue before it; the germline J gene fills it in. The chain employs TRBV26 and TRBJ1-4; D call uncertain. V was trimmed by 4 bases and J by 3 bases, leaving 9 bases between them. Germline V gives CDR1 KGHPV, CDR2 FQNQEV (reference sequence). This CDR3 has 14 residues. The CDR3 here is CASSRGRPNERLFF. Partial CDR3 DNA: TGTGCCAGCAGTCGTGGGCGCCCCAACGAAAGATTATTT.

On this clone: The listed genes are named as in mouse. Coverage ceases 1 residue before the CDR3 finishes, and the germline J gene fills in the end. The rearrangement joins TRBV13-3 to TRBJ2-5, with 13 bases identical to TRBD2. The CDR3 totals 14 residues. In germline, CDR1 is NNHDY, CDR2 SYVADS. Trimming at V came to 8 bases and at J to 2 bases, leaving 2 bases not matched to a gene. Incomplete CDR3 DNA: TGTGCCAGGGACTGGGGGGGCGGCCAAGACACCCAGTAC. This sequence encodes CARDWGGGQDTQY. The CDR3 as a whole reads CARDWGGGQDTQYF.

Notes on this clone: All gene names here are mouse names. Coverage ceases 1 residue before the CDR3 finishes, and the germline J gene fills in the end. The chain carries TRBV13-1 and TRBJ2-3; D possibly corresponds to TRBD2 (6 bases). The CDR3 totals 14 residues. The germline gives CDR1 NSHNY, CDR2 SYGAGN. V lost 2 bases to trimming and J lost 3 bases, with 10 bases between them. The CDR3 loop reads CASSDPGLAETLYF. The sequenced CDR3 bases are TGTGCCAGCAGTGACCCGGGACTCGCAGAAACGCTGTAT.

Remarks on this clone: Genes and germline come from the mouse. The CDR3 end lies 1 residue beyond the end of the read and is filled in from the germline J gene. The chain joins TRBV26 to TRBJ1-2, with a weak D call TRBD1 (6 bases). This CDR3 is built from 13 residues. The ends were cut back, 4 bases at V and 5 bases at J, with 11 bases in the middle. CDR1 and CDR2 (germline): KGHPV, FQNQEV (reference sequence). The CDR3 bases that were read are TGTGCCAGCAGTCCGGGGGCGAGGTCCGACTACACC. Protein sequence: CASSPGARSDYT. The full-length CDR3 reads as CASSPGARSDYTF.

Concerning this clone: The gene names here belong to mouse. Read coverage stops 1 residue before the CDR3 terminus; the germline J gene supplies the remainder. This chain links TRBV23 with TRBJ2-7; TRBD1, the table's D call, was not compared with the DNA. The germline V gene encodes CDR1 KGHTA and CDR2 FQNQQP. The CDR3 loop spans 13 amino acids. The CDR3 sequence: CSSSQGQDYEQYF. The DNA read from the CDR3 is TGCTCCAGCAGTCAGGGACAGGACTATGAACAGTAC.

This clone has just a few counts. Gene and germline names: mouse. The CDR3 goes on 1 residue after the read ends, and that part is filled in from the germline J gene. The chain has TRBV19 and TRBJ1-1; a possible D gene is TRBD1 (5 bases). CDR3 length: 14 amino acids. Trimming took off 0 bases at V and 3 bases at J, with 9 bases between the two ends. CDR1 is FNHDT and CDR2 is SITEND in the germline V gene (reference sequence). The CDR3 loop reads CASSIAGQYTEVFF. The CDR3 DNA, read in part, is TGTGCCAGCAGTATAGCAGGACAATACACAGAAGTCTTC.

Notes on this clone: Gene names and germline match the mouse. The CDR3 spells CASGDWGEDTQYF. CDR3 DNA, as far as it was read: TGTGCCAGCGGGGACTGGGGGGAAGACACCCAGTAC. The chain carries TRBV13-2 and TRBJ2-5; TRBD2 agrees at 11 bases. The sequenced fragment ends 1 residue before the CDR3 boundary, so the rest is inferred from the germline J gene. CDR1 NNHNN and CDR2 SYGAGS come from the germline V gene (reference sequence). The CDR3 contains 13 residues. V gave up 5 bases and J gave up 4 bases; unmatched junction bases: 0.

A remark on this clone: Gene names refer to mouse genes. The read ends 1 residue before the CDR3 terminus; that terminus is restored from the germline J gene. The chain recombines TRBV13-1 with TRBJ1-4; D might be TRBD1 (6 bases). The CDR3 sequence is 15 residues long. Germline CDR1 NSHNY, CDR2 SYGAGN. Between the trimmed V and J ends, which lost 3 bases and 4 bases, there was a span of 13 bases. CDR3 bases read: TGTGCCAGCAGTGGCTTCCGGGACATCAACGAAAGATTATTT. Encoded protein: CASSGFRDINERLF. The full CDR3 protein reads CASSGFRDINERLFF.

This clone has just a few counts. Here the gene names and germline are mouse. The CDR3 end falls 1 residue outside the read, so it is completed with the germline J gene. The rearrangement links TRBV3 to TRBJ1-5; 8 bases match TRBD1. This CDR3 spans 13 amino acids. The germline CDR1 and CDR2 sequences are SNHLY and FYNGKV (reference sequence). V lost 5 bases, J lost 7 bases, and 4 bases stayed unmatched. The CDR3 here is CASSRTGRQAPLF. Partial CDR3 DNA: TGTGCCAGCAGCAGGACAGGGAGGCAGGCTCCGCTT.

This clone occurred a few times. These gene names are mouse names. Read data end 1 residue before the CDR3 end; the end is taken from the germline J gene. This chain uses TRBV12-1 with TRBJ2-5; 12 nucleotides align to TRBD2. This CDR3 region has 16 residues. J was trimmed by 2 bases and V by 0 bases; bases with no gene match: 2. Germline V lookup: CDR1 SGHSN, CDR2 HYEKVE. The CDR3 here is CASSLAGLGGQDTQYF. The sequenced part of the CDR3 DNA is TGTGCCAGCTCTCTCGCGGGACTGGGGGGCCAAGACACCCAGTAC.

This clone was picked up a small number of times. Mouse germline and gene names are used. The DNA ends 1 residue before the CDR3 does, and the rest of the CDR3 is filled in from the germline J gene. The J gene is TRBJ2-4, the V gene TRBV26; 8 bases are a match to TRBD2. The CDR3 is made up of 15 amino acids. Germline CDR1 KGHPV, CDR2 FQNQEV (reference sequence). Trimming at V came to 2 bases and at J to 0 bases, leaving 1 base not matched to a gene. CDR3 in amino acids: CASSLGLGSQNTLYF. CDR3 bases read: TGTGCCAGCAGTCTGGGACTGGGTAGTCAAAACACCTTGTAC.

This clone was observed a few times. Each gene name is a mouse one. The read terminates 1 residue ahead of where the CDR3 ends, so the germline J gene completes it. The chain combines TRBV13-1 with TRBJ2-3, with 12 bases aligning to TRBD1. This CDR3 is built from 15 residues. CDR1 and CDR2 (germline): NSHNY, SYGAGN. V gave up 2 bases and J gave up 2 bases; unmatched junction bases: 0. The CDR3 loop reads CASSEGQGAAETLYF. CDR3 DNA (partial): TGTGCCAGCAGTGAGGGACAGGGGGCTGCAGAAACGCTGTAT.

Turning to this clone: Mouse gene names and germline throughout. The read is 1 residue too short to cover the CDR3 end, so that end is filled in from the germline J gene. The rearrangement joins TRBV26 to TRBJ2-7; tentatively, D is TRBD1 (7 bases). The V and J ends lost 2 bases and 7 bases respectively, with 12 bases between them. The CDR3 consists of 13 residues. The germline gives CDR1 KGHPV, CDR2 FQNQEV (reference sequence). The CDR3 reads CASSLKGGREQYF. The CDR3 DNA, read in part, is TGTGCCAGCAGTCTGAAAGGGGGCCGGGAACAGTAC. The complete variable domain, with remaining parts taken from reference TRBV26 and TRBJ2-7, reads NSKVIQTPRYLVKGQGQKAKMRCIPEKGHPVVFWYQQNKNNEFKFLINFQNQEVLQQIDMTEKRFSAECPSNSPCSLEIQSSEAGDSALYLCASSLKGGREQYFGPGTRLTVL.

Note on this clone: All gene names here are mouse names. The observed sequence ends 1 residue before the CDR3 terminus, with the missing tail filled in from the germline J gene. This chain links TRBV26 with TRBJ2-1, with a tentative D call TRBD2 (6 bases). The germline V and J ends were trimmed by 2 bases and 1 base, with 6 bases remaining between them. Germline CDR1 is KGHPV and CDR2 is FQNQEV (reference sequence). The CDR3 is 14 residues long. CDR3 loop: CASSLLGNYAEQFF. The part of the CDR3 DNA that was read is TGTGCCAGCAGTCTGCTGGGGAACTATGCTGAGCAGTTC.

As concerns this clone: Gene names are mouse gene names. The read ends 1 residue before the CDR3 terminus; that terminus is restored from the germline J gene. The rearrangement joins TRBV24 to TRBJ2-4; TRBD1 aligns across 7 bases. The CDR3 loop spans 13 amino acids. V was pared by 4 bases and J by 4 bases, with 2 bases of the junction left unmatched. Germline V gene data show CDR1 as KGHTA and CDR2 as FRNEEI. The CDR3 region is CASSPQGKNTLYF. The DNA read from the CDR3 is TGTGCCAGCAGTCCACAGGGGAAAAACACCTTGTAC.

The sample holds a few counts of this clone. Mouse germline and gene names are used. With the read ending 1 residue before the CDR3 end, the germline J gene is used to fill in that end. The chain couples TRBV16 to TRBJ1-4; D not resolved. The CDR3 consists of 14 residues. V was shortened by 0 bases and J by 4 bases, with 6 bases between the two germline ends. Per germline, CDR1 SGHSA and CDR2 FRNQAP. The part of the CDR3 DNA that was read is TGTGCAAGCAGCTTAGAGGGAGGCAACGAAAGATTATTT. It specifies CASSLEGGNERLF. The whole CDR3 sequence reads CASSLEGGNERLFF.

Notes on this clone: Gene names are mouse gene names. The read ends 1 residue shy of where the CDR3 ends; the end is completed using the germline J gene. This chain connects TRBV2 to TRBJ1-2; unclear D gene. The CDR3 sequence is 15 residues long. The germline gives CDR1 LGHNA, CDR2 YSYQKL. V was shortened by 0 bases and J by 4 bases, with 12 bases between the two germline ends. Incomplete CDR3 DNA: TGTGCCAGCAGCCAAGATCCGACATCCCCCTCCGACTACACC. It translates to CASSQDPTSPSDYT. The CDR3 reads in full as CASSQDPTSPSDYTF.

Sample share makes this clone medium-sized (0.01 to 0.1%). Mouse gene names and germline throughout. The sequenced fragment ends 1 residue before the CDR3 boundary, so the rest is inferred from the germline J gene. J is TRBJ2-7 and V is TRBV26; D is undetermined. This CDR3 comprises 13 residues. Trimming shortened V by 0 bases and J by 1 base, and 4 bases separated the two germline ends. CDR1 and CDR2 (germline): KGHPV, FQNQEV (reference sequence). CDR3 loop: CASSLSQSYEQYF. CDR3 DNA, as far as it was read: TGTGCCAGCAGTCTGTCACAATCCTATGAACAGTAC.

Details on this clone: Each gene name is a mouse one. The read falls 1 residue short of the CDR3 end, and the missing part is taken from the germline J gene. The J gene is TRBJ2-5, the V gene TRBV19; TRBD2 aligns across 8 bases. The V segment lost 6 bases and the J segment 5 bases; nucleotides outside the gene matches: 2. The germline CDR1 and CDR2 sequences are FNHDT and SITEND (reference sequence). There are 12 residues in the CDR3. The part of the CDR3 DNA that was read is TGTGCCAGCACGGGGGGGCCAGACACCCAGTAC. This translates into CASTGGPDTQY. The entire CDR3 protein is CASTGGPDTQYF.